These 30 T cell receptor beta chains originate from one sample sequenced in a study of CDR3 diversity in severe acne. TCRdb used MiXCR to reprocess the PCR reads, holding one entry per CDR3 protein. The sample comprises around 100,000 distinct CDR3 sequences, about half of which are singletons, and under 15% rests with the top ten. Sequencing used blood. Receptors were obtained from a male donor with acne.

This clonotype was picked up many times. The V gene is TRBV7-9, the J gene TRBJ2-5; 12 nucleotides match TRBD2. The CDR3 extends over 16 amino acids. Germline assignment: CDR1 SEHNR and CDR2 FQNEAQ (reference sequence). Trimming at V came to 5 bases and at J to 5 bases, leaving 9 bases not matched to a gene. The CDR3 nucleotides read TGTGCCAGCAGCCCGCAGACTAGCGGGAGCGGCGAGACCCAGTACTTC. Residues: CASSPQTSGSGETQYF.

The chain combines TRBV7-3 with TRBJ2-2; 10 bases match TRBD1. The CDR3 runs 22 residues. V was pared by 1 base and J by 4 bases, with 21 bases of the junction left unmatched. Germline assignment: CDR1 SGHTA and CDR2 FQGTGA. This CDR3 reads CASSLIAGLRDRGRTSTGELFF. DNA for the CDR3: TGTGCCAGCAGCTTAATAGCCGGACTCCGGGACAGGGGAAGAACGAGCACCGGGGAGCTGTTTTTT. The whole variable domain, filled in from reference TRBV7-3 and TRBJ2-2, reads GAGVSQTPSNKVTEKGKYVELRCDPISGHTALYWYRQSLGQGPEFLIYFQGTGAADDSGLPNDRFFAVRPEGSVSTLKIQRTERGDSAVYLCASSLIAGLRDRGRTSTGELFFGEGSRLTVL.

This chain joins TRBV14 and TRBJ2-7; 7 bases agree with TRBD2. The DNA matches TRBJ2-5 better at its end, which makes the J call doubtful. CDR1 and CDR2 from the germline V gene are SGHDN and FVKESK. The CDR3 extends over 14 amino acids. The CDR3 DNA is TGTGCCAGCAGCCCTGGACTAGGAGGAGAGACCCAGTACTTC. Translated: CASSPGLGGETQYF.

This clonotype was recorded many times. This chain joins TRBV5-1 and TRBJ1-4; 11 bases align to TRBD1. V dropped 4 bases and J dropped 7; count of bases not matched to a gene: 6. Germline-derived CDR1 and CDR2 are SGHRS and YFSETQ. This CDR3 has 15 amino acids. In DNA, the CDR3 is TGCGCCAGCAGCATCGGGACAGGGGGACGTGAAAAACTGTTTTTT. Protein: CASSIGTGGREKLFF.

Worth noting for this clonotype: Germline and junction disagree at one end, which may indicate a read error. This chain joins TRBV12-3 or TRBV12-4 and TRBJ2-6, with D possibly TRBD1 on 5 matching bases. The CDR3 has 13 residues. The CDR3 DNA sequence: TGTACCAGCACCCGCGCTGGGGCCAACGTCCTGACCTTC. This codes for CTSTRAGANVLTF.

This clonotype showed up many times. The chain is built from TRBV6-2 or TRBV6-3 and TRBJ2-7; no clear D. Trimming removed 7 bases at V and 3 bases at J, with 22 bases between. The CDR3 is made up of 16 amino acids. Germline CDR1 reads MNHEY; CDR2 reads SVGEGT. In DNA form, the CDR3 reads TGTGCCAGCATCCCCCGGTTAGGCCGAGCCCACTACGAGCAGTACTTC. Amino acids: CASIPRLGRAHYEQYF.

This clonotype was seen only a few times. The chain uses TRBV7-2 and TRBJ1-5, with 9 bases that match TRBD1. The CDR3 runs 15 residues. V shed 5 bases and J 6 bases; nucleotides not matched to a gene: 8. The germline gives CDR1 SGHTA, CDR2 FQGNSA. The CDR3 sequence: CASSHRGPGFQPQHF. The DNA for the CDR3 is TGTGCCAGCAGCCACAGGGGGCCGGGGTTTCAGCCCCAGCATTTT. Variable domain in full (rest from reference TRBV7-2 and TRBJ1-5): GAGVSQSPSNKVTEKGKDVELRCDPISGHTALYWYRQSLGQGLEFLIYFQGNSAPDKSGLPSDRFSAERTGGSVSTLTIQRTQQEDSAVYLCASSHRGPGFQPQHFGDGTRLSIL.

The rearrangement uses TRBV5-6 and TRBJ2-1; no reliable D call. Germline CDR1 and CDR2: SGHDT and YYEEEE. Trimming removed 2 bases at V and 6 bases at J, with 9 bases between. The CDR3 has 13 residues. The CDR3 region is CASSFLPGNEQFF. The CDR3 nucleotides read TGTGCCAGCAGCTTCCTCCCCGGCAATGAGCAGTTCTTC.

The rearrangement joins TRBV10-3 to TRBJ2-7; 8 bases are a match to TRBD2. CDR3 length: 14 residues. Germline values: CDR1 ENHRY, CDR2 SYGVKD. V lost 4 bases to trimming and J lost 2 bases; unmatched junction nucleotides: 4. The chain's CDR3 is CAISADGGAYEQYF. CDR3 bases: TGTGCCATCAGTGCCGACGGGGGGGCCTACGAGCAGTACTTC.

This clonotype was detected ten times or more. The chain links TRBV7-9 to TRBJ1-1; the D gene is possibly TRBD1 (5 bases). Per germline, CDR1 SEHNR and CDR2 FQNEAQ (reference sequence). The CDR3 has 13 residues. Trimming took off 5 bases at V and 4 bases at J, with 11 bases between the two ends. Here the CDR3 reads CASSGTGGTEAFF. DNA of the CDR3: TGTGCCAGCAGCGGGACCGGGGGCACTGAAGCTTTCTTT.

The rearrangement joins TRBV7-9 to TRBJ2-5, with 10 positions matching TRBD2. With 5 bases clipped from V and 5 bases from J, the junction kept 11 bases outside the gene matches. Germline V gene data show CDR1 as SEHNR and CDR2 as FQNEAQ (reference sequence). This CDR3 has 16 amino acids. CDR3: CASSVSSGRAKETQYF. The CDR3 DNA reads as TGTGCCAGCAGCGTTTCGAGCGGGAGGGCTAAGGAGACCCAGTACTTC.

This chain connects TRBV11-3 to TRBJ2-1; D unclear. CDR1 SGHNT and CDR2 YENEEA come from the germline V gene. The CDR3 contains 15 residues. V was shortened by 7 bases and J by 1 base, with 14 bases between the two germline ends. DNA for the CDR3: TGTGCCAGCACCTCACCCGGGCAGTCCTACAATGAGCAGTTCTTC. Encoded protein: CASTSPGQSYNEQFF.

The chain joins TRBV6-5 to TRBJ2-7, with TRBD2 matching over 11 bases. Germline assignment: CDR1 MNHEY and CDR2 SVGAGI. After removal of 6 bases from V and 7 bases from J, the junction contained 2 bases not matched to a gene. This CDR3 comprises 12 residues. The CDR3 nucleotides read TGTGCCAGCAGATTAGCGGGAGGGGAGCAGTACTTC. Translated: CASRLAGGEQYF.

The chain links TRBV27 to TRBJ2-2, with unresolved D. Trimming took off 1 base at V and 6 bases at J, with 3 bases between the two ends. Germline V gives CDR1 MNHEY, CDR2 SMNVEV (reference sequence). The CDR3 is 12 residues long. Written as DNA, the CDR3 is TGTGCCAGCAGTTTATACCCCGGGGAGCTGTTTTTT. Translation gives CASSLYPGELFF.

Only a few counts were recorded for this clonotype. The CDR3 region is CASSLQGVQETQYF. The CDR3 nucleotides are TGTGCCAGCAGCTTACAGGGGGTACAAGAGACCCAGTACTTC. V usage is TRBV7-2 and J usage is TRBJ2-5; 7 bases map to TRBD1. Germline assignment: CDR1 SGHTA and CDR2 FQGNSA. Germline trimming cut 2 bases from V and 2 bases from J; bases unmatched to any gene: 2. The CDR3 consists of 14 residues.

This clonotype was recorded a few times. A much larger clone lies one base from this, so it may be a read error. The CDR3 here is CASSPDSSYNEQLF. The CDR3 DNA reads as TGTGCCAGCAGCCCTGACAGCTCCTACAATGAGCAGCTCTTC. The chain carries TRBV7-3 and TRBJ2-1, with D perhaps TRBD1 (5 bases). The germline V gene encodes CDR1 SGHTA and CDR2 FQGTGA. This CDR3 spans 14 amino acids.

Points on this clonotype: Possible read error: a much larger clone is one base away. The chain is built from TRBV9 and TRBJ2-3; TRBD2 is a possible D gene (5 bases). The CDR3 totals 13 residues. The germline CDR1 and CDR2 sequences are SGDLS and YYNGEE. V gave up 2 bases and J gave up 6 bases, with 10 bases separating them. DNA of the CDR3: TGTGCCAGCAGCGTGGGTCCGGGGGATACGCAGTATTTT. Its protein is CASSVGPGDTQYF.

J is TRBJ2-5 and V is TRBV9; D remains unclear. Germline CDR1 is SGDLS and CDR2 is YYNGEE. The CDR3 totals 13 residues. Trimming shortened V by 1 base and J by 4 bases, and 8 bases separated the two germline ends. The CDR3 loop is CASSVLLGETQYF. The CDR3 DNA follows: TGTGCCAGCAGCGTATTACTGGGAGAGACCCAGTACTTC. The full variable domain, in which reference TRBV9 and TRBJ2-5 provide the parts outside the CDR3, is DSGVTQTPKHLITATGQRVTLRCSPRSGDLSVYWYQQSLDQGLQFLIQYYNGEERAKGNILERFSAQQFPDLHSELNLSSLELGDSALYFCASSVLLGETQYFGPGTRLLVL.

In DNA, the CDR3 is TGTGCCAGCAGTGACTCGGTAGGGGGCGGCGGACCCCTCCACTTT. Translating gives CASSDSVGGGGPLHF. This chain uses TRBV25-1 with TRBJ1-6; TRBD1 agrees at 7 bases. Germline CDR1 reads MGHDK; CDR2 reads SYGVNS. This CDR3 has 15 residues. V shed 3 bases, J shed 12 bases, and the junction held 11 bases outside the gene matches.

The chain links TRBV4-3 to TRBJ2-7, with TRBD2 matching over 12 bases. With V trimmed by 4 bases and J by 6 bases, 7 bases remained unmatched. The germline gives CDR1 LGHNA, CDR2 YSLEER. The CDR3 loop spans 15 amino acids. The DNA of the CDR3 is TGCGCCAGCAGCCTCTGGACTAGCGGGAACCGCGAGCAGTACTTC. Amino acids: CASSLWTSGNREQYF.

The chain carries TRBV5-6 and TRBJ2-5; 14 bases line up with TRBD2. V shed 2 bases and J 3 bases; nucleotides not matched to a gene: 6. Germline V lookup: CDR1 SGHDT, CDR2 YYEEEE. The CDR3 spans 17 residues. For the CDR3, the DNA is TGTGCCAGCAGCTTTTCCGGGACTAGCGGGAGAAAAGAGACCCAGTACTTC. Amino acids: CASSFSGTSGRKETQYF. Together with reference TRBV5-6 and TRBJ2-5, the CDR3 gives the full variable domain: DAGVTQSPTHLIKTRGQQVTLRCSPKSGHDTVSWYQQALGQGPQFIFQYYEEEERQRGNFPDRFSGHQFPNYSSELNVNALLLGDSALYLCASSFSGTSGRKETQYFGPGTRLLVL.

The chain employs TRBV6-5 and TRBJ1-2; TRBD1 aligns across 10 bases. Germline values: CDR1 MNHEY, CDR2 SVGAGI. The ends lost 6 bases at V and 4 bases at J; junction bases unmatched: 8. This CDR3 is 15 amino acids long. The CDR3 region has the DNA TGTGCCAGCAGGCCGACAGGGGGCGGGGGCTATGGCTACACCTTC. It encodes CASRPTGGGGYGYTF.

With regard to this clonotype: A much larger clone sits a single nucleotide away, making a read error possible. This chain links TRBV7-2 with TRBJ2-7; 7 nucleotides match TRBD2. From germline, CDR1 is SGHTA and CDR2 FQGNSA. The trim removed 5 bases at V and 3 bases at J, leaving 10 bases unmatched. This CDR3 region has 15 residues. The CDR3 loop is CASSGGGGGGYEQYF. Written as DNA, the CDR3 is TGTGCCAGCAGCGGGGGGGGGGGGGGGGGCTACGAGCAGTACTTC.

The rearrangement joins TRBV2 to TRBJ2-2; no reliable D call. The CDR3 consists of 11 residues. CDR1 and CDR2 (germline): SNHLY, FYNNEI. The ends were cut back, 7 bases at V and 7 bases at J, with 7 bases in the middle. In DNA, the CDR3 is TGTGCCAGCATGAGTAGCGGGGAGCTGTTTTTT. It encodes CASMSSGELFF.

The chain employs TRBV20-1 and TRBJ1-2, with no clear D. The CDR3 length is 15 residues. CDR1 DFQATT and CDR2 SNEGSKA come from the germline V gene (reference sequence). The V end was cut by 5 bases, the J end by 2 bases, with 18 bases between. The CDR3 DNA is TGCAGTGCTCCCCAGTACACCACAGAGAACTATGGCTACACCTTC. It is translated as CSAPQYTTENYGYTF.

CDR3 sequence (DNA): TGTGCCAGCAGTGTGGGGGCTGGGGCCAACGTCCTGACTTTC. Protein sequence: CASSVGAGANVLTF. V is TRBV2 and J is TRBJ2-6, with D possibly being TRBD1 or TRBD2 (5 bases each). Looked up from germline, CDR1 is SNHLY and CDR2 is FYNNEI. The CDR3 spans 14 residues. V was trimmed by 4 bases and J by 2 bases, leaving 6 bases between them.

As to this clonotype: The junction departs from the called germline gene at one end, perhaps through a read error. The V call is TRBV7-3, the J call TRBJ1-6; D not certain. The CDR3 is 15 amino acids. Germline values: CDR1 SGHTA, CDR2 FQGTGA. This CDR3 reads CGSTCLGGVPSPLHF. CDR3 nucleotide sequence: TGTGGCAGCACCTGCTTAGGAGGTGTGCCGTCACCCCTCCACTTT.

Here the CDR3 DNA reads TGTGCCAGCGATCGGGCTCGCAATGAAAAACTGTTTTTT. It codes for CASDRARNEKLFF. This chain joins TRBV6-6 and TRBJ1-4; D is uncertain. Trimming removed 8 bases from V and 5 bases from J, with 12 bases in between. The CDR3 has 13 residues. Germline CDR1 is MNHNY and CDR2 is SVGAGI (reference sequence).

In DNA, the CDR3 is TGCAGTGCTAGGAGCCAGCGGAACCAAGAGACCCAGTACTTC. Its protein is CSARSQRNQETQYF. The genes are TRBV20-1 and TRBJ2-5, with D possibly TRBD2 on 5 matching bases. Germline V gene sequence: CDR1 DFQATT, CDR2 SNEGSKA (reference sequence). This CDR3 contains 14 residues. V was shortened by 3 bases and J by 0 bases, with 11 bases between the two germline ends.

This clonotype occurred many times. The chain uses TRBV13 and TRBJ1-2; no definite D call. There are 12 residues in the CDR3. The germline CDR1 and CDR2 sequences are PRHDT and FYEKMQ (reference sequence). The CDR3 DNA is TGTGCTACCCCCCGGGCGGCTTATGGCTACACCTTC. It translates to CATPRAAYGYTF.